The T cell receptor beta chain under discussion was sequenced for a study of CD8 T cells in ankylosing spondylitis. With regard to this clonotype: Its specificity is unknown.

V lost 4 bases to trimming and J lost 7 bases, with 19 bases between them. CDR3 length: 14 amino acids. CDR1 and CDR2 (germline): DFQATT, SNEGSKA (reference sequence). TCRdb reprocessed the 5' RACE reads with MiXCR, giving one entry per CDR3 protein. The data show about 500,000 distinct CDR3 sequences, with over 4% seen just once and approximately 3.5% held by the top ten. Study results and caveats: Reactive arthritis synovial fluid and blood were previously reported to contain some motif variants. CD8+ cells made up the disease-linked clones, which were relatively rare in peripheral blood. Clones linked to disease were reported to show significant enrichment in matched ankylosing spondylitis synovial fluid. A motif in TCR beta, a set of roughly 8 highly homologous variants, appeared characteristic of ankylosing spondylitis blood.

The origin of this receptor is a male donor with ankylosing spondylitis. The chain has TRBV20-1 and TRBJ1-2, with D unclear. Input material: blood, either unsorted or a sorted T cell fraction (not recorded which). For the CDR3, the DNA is TGCAGTGCTACCCCCTGGGAAGGGATTTTTGGCTACACCTTC. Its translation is CSATPWEGIFGYTF.